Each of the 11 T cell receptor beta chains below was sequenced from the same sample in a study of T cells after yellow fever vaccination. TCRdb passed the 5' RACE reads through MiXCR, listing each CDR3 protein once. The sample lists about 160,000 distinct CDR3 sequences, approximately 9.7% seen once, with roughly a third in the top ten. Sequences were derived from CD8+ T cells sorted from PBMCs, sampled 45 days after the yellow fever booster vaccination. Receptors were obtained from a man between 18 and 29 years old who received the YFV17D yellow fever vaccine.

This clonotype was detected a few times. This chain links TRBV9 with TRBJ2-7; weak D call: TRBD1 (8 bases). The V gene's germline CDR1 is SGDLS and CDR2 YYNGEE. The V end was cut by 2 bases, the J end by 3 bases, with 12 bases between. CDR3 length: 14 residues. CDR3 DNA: TGTGCCAGCAGCGTCGGGGGGACAGGCTACGAGCAGTACTTC. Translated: CASSVGGTGYEQYF.

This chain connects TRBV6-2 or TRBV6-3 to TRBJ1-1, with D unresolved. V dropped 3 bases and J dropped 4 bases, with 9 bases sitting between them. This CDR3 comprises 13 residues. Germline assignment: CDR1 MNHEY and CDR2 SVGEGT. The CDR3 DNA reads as TGTGCCAGCAGTTATTTCGTGGGCACTGAAGCTTTCTTT. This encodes CASSYFVGTEAFF.

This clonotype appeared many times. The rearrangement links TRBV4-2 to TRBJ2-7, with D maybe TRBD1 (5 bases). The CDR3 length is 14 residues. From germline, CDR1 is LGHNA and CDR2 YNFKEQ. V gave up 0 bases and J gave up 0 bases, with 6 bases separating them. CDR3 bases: TGTGCCAGCAGCCAAGAGCAGGGCTCCTACGAGCAGTACTTC. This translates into CASSQEQGSYEQYF.

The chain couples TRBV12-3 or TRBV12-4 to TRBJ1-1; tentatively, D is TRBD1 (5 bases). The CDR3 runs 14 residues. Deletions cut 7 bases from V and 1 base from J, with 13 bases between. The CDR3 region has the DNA TGTGCCAGCACTTGGGGGGGAGCGAACACTGAAGCTTTCTTT. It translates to CASTWGGANTEAFF.

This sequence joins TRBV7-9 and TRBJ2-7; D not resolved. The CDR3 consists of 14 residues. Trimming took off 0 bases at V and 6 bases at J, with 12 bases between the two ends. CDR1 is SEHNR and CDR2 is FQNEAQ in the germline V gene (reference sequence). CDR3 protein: CASSLAPESGEQYV. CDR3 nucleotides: TGTGCCAGCAGCTTAGCCCCTGAATCCGGCGAGCAGTACGTC.

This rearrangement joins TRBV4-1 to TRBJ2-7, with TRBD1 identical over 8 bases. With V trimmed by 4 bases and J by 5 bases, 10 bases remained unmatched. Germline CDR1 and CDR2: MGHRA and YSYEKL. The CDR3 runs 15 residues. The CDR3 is CASSRAGQVVDEQYV. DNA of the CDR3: TGCGCCAGCAGCCGGGCGGGACAGGTGGTCGACGAGCAGTACGTC.

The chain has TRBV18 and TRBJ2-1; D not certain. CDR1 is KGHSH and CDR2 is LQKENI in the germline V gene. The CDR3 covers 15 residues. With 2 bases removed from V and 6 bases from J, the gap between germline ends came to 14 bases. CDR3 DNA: TGTGCCAGCTCACCAGTCCCCGGGTCTGGCAATGAGCAGTTCTTC. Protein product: CASSPVPGSGNEQFF.

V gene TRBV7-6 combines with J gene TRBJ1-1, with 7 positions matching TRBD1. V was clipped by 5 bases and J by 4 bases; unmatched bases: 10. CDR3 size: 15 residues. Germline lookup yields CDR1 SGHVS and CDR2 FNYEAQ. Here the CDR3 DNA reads TGTGCCAGCAGCGCTAACAGGGGACTTCGCACTGAAGCTTTCTTT. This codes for CASSANRGLRTEAFF. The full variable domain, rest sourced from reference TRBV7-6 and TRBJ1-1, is GAGVSQSPRYKVTKRGQDVALRCDPISGHVSLYWYRQALGQGPEFLTYFNYEAQQDKSGLPNDRFSAERPEGSISTLTIQRTEQRDSAMYRCASSANRGLRTEAFFGQGTRLTVV.

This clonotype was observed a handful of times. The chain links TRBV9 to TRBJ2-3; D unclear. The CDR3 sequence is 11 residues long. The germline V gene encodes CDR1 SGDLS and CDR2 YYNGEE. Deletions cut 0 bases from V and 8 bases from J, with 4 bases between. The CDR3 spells CASSVGPTQYF. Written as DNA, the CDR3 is TGTGCCAGCAGCGTAGGCCCTACGCAGTATTTT.

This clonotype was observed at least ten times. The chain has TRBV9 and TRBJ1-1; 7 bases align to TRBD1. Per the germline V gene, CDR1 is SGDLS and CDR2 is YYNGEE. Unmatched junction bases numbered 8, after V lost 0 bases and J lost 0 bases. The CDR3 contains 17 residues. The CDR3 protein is CASSVAATGIMNTEAFF. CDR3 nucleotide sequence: TGTGCCAGCAGCGTAGCCGCGACAGGGATTATGAACACTGAAGCTTTCTTT.

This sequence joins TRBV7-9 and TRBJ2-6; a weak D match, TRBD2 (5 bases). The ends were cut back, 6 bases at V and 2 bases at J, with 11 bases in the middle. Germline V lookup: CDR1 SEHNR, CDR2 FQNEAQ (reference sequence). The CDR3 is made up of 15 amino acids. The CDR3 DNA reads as TGTGCCAGCAGTCCTCCGGAGGCTGGGGCCAACGTCCTGACTTTC. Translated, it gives CASSPPEAGANVLTF.